These 12 T cell receptor beta chains originate from one sample sequenced in a study of blood T cells in healthy people across ages. Primers used in a second PCR of roughly 6 to 11 cycles were a sample-barcoded 5' primer and a J-beta primer mix. MiXCR was run by TCRdb on the 5' RACE reads, yielding one entry per CDR3 protein. The repertoire holds about 1.7 million distinct CDR3 sequences, with about 30% as singletons. The sequenced sample was blood. The receptors shown here come from a woman in her 30s in good health.

This clonotype was recorded a few times. This CDR3 is CSTTCAGETQYF. DNA for the CDR3: TGCAGCACTACGTGTGCAGGGGAGACCCAGTACTTC. The J gene is TRBJ2-5, the V gene TRBV29-1, with D possibly being TRBD1 (5 bases). The CDR3 extends over 12 amino acids. With 8 bases removed from V and 5 bases from J, the gap between germline ends came to 15 bases. CDR1 and CDR2 from the germline V gene are SQVTM and ANQGSEA.

The rearrangement links TRBV7-9 to TRBJ2-1, with 9 positions matching TRBD2. J was trimmed by 5 bases and V by 1 base; bases with no gene match: 9. CDR1 is SEHNR and CDR2 is FQNEAQ in the germline V gene (reference sequence). CDR3 length: 17 residues. The CDR3 nucleotides are TGTGCCAGCAGCTTAGATACTAGCGGGCCCCTTAACAATGAGCAGTTCTTC. Translating gives CASSLDTSGPLNNEQFF.

This clonotype occurred many times. This sequence joins TRBV12-3 or TRBV12-4 and TRBJ2-1; D is perhaps TRBD1 or TRBD2 (6 bases each). The CDR3 spans 15 residues. Trimming shortened V by 0 bases and J by 7 bases, and 13 bases separated the two germline ends. Here the CDR3 DNA reads TGTGCCAGCAGTTTAGCGGGAGGCCAGGGGAATGAGCAGTTCTTC. It codes for CASSLAGGQGNEQFF.

V and J are TRBV29-1 and TRBJ1-2, with 7 positions matching TRBD1. Germline V gene lookup returns CDR1 SQVTM and CDR2 ANQGSEA. V shed 5 bases and J 5 bases; nucleotides not matched to a gene: 11. This CDR3 region has 14 residues. The CDR3, as DNA: TGCAGCGTTTCCGGGGACAGCAAACGATATGGCTACACCTTC. Its protein product is CSVSGDSKRYGYTF.

Many counts were recorded for this clonotype. The chain joins TRBV7-3 to TRBJ2-7; tentative D call: TRBD1 (6 bases). Trimming took off 8 bases at V and 5 bases at J, with 13 bases between the two ends. The CDR3 sequence is 12 residues long. From germline, CDR1 is SGHTA and CDR2 FQGTGA. CDR3 loop: CASGRNRDEQYF. The CDR3 region has the DNA TGTGCCAGCGGAAGGAACAGGGACGAGCAGTACTTC. Together with reference TRBV7-3 and TRBJ2-7, the CDR3 gives the full variable domain: GAGVSQTPSNKVTEKGKYVELRCDPISGHTALYWYRQSLGQGPEFLIYFQGTGAADDSGLPNDRFFAVRPEGSVSTLKIQRTERGDSAVYLCASGRNRDEQYFGPGTRLTVT.

This chain joins TRBV7-2 and TRBJ2-1; 12 bases agree with TRBD1. V shed 9 bases, J shed 7 bases, and the junction held 7 bases outside the gene matches. There are 14 residues in the CDR3. Germline CDR1 reads SGHTA; CDR2 reads FQGNSA. The CDR3 is CARSRDRGLNEQFF. The CDR3 nucleotides read TGTGCCAGGAGCCGGGACAGGGGGCTTAATGAGCAGTTCTTC.

With respect to this clonotype: This may stem from a read error, because a much larger clone lies one nucleotide away. V usage is TRBV7-2 and J usage is TRBJ2-3; D gene ambiguous. CDR1 is SGHTA, CDR2 FQGNSA, per germline. The ends were cut back, 5 bases at V and 4 bases at J, with 10 bases in the middle. The CDR3 has 13 residues. DNA of the CDR3: TGTGCCAGCAGCCGAGTGATGGCAGATACGCAGTATTTT. It is translated as CASSRVMADTQYF.

This sequence joins TRBV30 and TRBJ2-5; D possibly corresponds to TRBD1 (6 bases). The CDR3 runs 14 residues. V lost 0 bases and J 3 bases, leaving 11 bases between the germline ends. Germline V gene data show CDR1 as GTSNPN and CDR2 as SVGIG (reference sequence). The CDR3 sequence is CAWSVGAWKETQYF. CDR3 sequence (DNA): TGTGCCTGGAGTGTGGGGGCGTGGAAAGAGACCCAGTACTTC. The full variable domain, with the rest looked up from reference TRBV30 and TRBJ2-5, is SQTIHQWPATLVQPVGSPLSLECTVEGTSNPNLYWYRQAAGRGLQLLFYSVGIGQISSEVPQNLSASRPQDRQFILSSKKLLLSDSGFYLCAWSVGAWKETQYFGPGTRLLVL.

The gene calls are TRBV9 and TRBJ2-7; 9 bases are shared with TRBD1. The CDR3 contains 14 residues. Unmatched junction bases numbered 11, after V lost 4 bases and J lost 9 bases. Germline-derived CDR1 and CDR2 are SGDLS and YYNGEE. CDR3 nucleotides: TGTGCCAGCAGCTGGGGACAGGGCTATTCGGTGCAGTACTTC. It is translated as CASSWGQGYSVQYF.

The chain links TRBV3-1 to TRBJ2-5, with a tentative D call TRBD1 (6 bases). With the DNA end fitting TRBJ2-7 better, the J assignment may be wrong. CDR3 length: 20 residues. Germline V gives CDR1 LGHDT, CDR2 YNNKEL (reference sequence). The CDR3 loop is CASSQDQRTAPSPNPYEQYF. In nucleotides, the CDR3 is TGTGCCAGCAGCCAAGATCAGCGGACAGCCCCCAGCCCTAACCCCTACGAGCAGTACTTC.

The V call is TRBV6-4, the J call TRBJ1-1; D ambiguous. The V end lost 10 bases, the J end lost 0 bases, and 12 bases lay between the germline ends. Germline V gives CDR1 MRHNA, CDR2 SNTAGT. CDR3 size: 13 residues. As DNA, the CDR3 is TGTGCCAACCGCGGGTCTTTGAACACTGAAGCTTTCTTT. This translates into CANRGSLNTEAFF.

The chain combines TRBV5-1 with TRBJ2-2, with TRBD1 as a possible D gene (5 bases). Germline loops: CDR1 SGHRS, CDR2 YFSETQ. V shed 0 bases and J shed 0 bases, with 9 bases lying between them. This CDR3 has 16 residues. CDR3 nucleotides: TGCGCCAGCAGCTTGGCTCCAGGGCCGAACACCGGGGAGCTGTTTTTT. This encodes CASSLAPGPNTGELFF.